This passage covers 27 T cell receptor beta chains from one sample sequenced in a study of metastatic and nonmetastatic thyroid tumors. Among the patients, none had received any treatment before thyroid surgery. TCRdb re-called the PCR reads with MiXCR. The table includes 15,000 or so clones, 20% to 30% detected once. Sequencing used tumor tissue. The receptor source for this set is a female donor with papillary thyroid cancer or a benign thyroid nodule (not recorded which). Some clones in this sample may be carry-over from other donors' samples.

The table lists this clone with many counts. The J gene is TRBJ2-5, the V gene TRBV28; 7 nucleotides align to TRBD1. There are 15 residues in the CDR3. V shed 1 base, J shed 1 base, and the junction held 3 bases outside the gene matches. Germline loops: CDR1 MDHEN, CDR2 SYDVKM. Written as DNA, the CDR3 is TGTGCCAGCAGTTTATTTGGGGACAGCCAAGAGACCCAGTACTTC. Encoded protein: CASSLFGDSQETQYF.

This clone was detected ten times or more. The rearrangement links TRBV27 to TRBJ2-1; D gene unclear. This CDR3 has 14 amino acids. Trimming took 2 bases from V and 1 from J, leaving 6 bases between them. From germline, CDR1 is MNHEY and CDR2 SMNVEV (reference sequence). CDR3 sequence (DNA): TGTGCCAGCAGTTTAGGCGGTTCCTACAATGAGCAGTTCTTC. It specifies CASSLGGSYNEQFF.

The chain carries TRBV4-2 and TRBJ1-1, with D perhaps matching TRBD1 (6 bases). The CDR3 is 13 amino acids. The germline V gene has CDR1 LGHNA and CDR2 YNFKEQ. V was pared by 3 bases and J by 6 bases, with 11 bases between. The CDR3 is CASSQTNRAEAFF. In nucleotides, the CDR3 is TGTGCCAGCAGCCAGACAAACAGGGCTGAAGCTTTCTTT.

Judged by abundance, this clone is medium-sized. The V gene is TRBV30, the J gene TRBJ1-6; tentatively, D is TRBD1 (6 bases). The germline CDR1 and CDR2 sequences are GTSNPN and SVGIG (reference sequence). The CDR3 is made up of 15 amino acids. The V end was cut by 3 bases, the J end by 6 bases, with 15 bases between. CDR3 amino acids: CAWSRGGQLNSPLHF. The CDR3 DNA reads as TGTGCCTGGAGCCGAGGGGGACAACTTAATTCACCCCTCCACTTT.

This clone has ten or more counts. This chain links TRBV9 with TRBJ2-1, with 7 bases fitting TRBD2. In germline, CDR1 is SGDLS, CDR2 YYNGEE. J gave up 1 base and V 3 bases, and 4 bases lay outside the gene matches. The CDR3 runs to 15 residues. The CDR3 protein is CASSASGISYNEQFF. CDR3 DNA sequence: TGTGCCAGCAGCGCGAGCGGGATTTCCTACAATGAGCAGTTCTTC.

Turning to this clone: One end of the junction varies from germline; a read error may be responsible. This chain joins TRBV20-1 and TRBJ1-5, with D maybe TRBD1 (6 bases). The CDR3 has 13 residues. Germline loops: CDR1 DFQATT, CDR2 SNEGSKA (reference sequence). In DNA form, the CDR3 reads TGCAGTGCTAGAGACGGGGGCGGCCAGCCCCATTATTTT. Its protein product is CSARDGGGQPHYF.

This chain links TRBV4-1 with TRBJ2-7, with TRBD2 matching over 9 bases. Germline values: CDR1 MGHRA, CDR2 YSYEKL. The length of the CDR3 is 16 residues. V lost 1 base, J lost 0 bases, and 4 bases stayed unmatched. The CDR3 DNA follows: TGCGCCAGCAGCCAAGGGCGGACTAGCGACTCCTACGAGCAGTACTTC. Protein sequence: CASSQGRTSDSYEQYF.

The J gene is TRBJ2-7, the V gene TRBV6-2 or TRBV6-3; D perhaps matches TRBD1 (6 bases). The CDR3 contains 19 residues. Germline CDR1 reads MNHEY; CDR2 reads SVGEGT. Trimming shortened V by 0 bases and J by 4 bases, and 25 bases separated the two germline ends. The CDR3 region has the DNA TGTGCCAGCAGTTACTCGAAGTGTCAGGGGAGAGCTGGAGTGTACGAGCAGTACTTC. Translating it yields CASSYSKCQGRAGVYEQYF.

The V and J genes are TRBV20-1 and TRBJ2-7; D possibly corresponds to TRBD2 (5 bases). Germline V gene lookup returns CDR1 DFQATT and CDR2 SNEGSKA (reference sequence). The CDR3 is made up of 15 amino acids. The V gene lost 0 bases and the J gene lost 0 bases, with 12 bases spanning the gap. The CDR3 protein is CSAREVGSGSYEQYF. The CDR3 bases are TGCAGTGCTAGAGAGGTCGGCAGCGGCTCCTACGAGCAGTACTTC.

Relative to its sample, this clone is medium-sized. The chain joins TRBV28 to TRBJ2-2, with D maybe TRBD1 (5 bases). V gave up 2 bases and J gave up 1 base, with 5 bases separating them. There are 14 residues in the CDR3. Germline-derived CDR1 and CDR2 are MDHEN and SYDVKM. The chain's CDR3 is CASSLGQNTGELFF. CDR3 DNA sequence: TGTGCCAGCAGTTTAGGACAGAACACCGGGGAGCTGTTTTTT.

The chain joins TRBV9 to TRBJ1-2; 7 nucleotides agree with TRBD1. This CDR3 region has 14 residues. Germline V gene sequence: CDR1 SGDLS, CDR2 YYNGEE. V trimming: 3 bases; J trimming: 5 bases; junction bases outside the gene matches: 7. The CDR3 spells CASSGRQGPYGYTF. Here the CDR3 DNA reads TGTGCCAGCAGCGGACGACAGGGACCTTATGGCTACACCTTC.

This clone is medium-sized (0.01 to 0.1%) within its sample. In DNA form, the CDR3 reads TGTGCCAGTAAGGGACAGGGGACGATCGAGCAGTACTTC. It encodes CASKGQGTIEQYF. The chain carries TRBV19 and TRBJ2-7, with 10 bases matching TRBD1. The germline gives CDR1 LNHDA, CDR2 SQIVND (reference sequence). The CDR3 loop spans 13 amino acids. J was trimmed by 6 bases and V by 7 bases; bases with no gene match: 6.

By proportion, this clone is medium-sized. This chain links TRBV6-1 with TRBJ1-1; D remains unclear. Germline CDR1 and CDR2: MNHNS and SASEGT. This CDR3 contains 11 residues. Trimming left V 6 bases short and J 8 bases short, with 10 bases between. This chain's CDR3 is CASRLDFEAFF. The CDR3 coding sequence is TGTGCCAGCAGGTTAGACTTCGAAGCTTTCTTT.

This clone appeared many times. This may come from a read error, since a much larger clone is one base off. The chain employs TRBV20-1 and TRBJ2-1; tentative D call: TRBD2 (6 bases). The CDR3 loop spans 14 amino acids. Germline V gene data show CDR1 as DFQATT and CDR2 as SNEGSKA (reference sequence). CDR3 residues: CSARVGDFYNGQFF. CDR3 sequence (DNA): TGCAGTGCTAGAGTGGGGGACTTCTACAATGGGCAGTTCTTC.

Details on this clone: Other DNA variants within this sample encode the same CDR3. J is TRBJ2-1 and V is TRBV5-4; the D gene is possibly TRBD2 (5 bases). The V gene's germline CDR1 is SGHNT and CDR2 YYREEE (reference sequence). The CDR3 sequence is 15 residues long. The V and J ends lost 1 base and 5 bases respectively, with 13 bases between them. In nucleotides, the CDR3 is TGTGCCAGCAGCTTGCCTCTAGCTCATAACAATGAGCAGTTCTTC. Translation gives CASSLPLAHNNEQFF.

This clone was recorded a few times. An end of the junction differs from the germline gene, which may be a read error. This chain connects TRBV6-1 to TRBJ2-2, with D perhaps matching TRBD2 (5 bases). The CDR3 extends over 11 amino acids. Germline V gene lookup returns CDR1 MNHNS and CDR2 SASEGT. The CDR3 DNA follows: TGTGCCAGCCTGTGGAACGGGGAGCTGTCTTTT. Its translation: CASLWNGELSF.

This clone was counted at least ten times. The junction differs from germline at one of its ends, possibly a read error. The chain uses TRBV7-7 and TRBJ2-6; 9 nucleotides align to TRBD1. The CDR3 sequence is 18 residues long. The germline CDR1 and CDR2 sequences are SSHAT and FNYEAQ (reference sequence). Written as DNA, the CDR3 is TGTGCTAGCAGCCCCGGGACAGGGAAGGGCGCTGGGGCCAACGTCCTGACTTTC. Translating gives CASSPGTGKGAGANVLTF.

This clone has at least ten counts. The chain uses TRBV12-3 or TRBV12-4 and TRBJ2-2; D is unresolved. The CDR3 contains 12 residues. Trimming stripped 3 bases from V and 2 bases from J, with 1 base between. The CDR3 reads CASSFNTGELFF. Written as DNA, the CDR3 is TGTGCCAGCAGTTTTAACACCGGGGAGCTGTTTTTT.

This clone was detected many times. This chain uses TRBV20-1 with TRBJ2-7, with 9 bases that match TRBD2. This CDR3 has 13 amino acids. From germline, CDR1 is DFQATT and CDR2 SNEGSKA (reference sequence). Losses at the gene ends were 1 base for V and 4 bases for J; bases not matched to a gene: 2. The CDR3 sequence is CSARGTSVYEQYF. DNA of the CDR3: TGCAGTGCTAGAGGGACTAGCGTTTACGAGCAGTACTTC.

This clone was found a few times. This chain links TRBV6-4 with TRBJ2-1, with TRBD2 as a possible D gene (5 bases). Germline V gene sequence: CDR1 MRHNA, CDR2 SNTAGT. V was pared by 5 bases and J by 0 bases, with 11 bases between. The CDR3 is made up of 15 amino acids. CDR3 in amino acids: CASSRSGSSYNEQFF. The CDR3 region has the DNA TGTGCCAGCAGTCGATCTGGGAGCTCCTACAATGAGCAGTTCTTC.

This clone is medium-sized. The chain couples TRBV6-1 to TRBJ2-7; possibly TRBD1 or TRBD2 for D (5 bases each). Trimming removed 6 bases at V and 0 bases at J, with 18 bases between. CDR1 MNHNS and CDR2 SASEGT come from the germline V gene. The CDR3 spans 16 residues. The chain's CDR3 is CASSPVPGTFSYEQYF. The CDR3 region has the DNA TGTGCCAGCAGCCCCGTCCCCGGGACCTTCTCCTACGAGCAGTACTTC.

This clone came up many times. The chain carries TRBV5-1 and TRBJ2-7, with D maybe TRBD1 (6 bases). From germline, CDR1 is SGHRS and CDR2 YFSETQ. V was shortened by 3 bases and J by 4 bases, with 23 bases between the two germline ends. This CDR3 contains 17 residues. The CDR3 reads CASSSIQGPGIGYEQYF. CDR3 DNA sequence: TGCGCCAGCAGCTCGATACAGGGTCCAGGGATCGGGTACGAGCAGTACTTC.

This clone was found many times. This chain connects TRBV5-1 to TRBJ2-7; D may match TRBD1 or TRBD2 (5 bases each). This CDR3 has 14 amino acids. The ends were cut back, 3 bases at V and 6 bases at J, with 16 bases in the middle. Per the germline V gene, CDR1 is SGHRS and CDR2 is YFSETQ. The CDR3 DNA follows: TGCGCCAGCAGCTCCGGGGCCCAAACGGGCGAGCAGTACTTC. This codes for CASSSGAQTGEQYF. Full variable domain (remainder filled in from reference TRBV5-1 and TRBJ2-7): KAGVTQTPRYLIKTRGQQVTLSCSPISGHRSVSWYQQTPGQGLQFLFEYFSETQRNKGNFPGRFSGRQFSNSRSEMNVSTLELGDSALYLCASSSGAQTGEQYFGPGTRLTVT.

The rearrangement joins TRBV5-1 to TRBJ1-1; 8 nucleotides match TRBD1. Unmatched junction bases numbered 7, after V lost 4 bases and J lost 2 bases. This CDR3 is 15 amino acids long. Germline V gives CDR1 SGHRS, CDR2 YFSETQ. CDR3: CASSDKTGVNTEAFF. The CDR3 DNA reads TGCGCCAGCAGCGACAAGACAGGGGTTAACACTGAAGCTTTCTTT.

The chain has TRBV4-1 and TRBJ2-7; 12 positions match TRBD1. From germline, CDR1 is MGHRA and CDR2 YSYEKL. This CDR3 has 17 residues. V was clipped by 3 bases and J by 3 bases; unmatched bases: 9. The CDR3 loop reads CASSHSPGQGANYEQYF. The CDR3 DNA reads TGCGCCAGCAGCCACTCTCCGGGACAGGGGGCCAACTACGAGCAGTACTTC.

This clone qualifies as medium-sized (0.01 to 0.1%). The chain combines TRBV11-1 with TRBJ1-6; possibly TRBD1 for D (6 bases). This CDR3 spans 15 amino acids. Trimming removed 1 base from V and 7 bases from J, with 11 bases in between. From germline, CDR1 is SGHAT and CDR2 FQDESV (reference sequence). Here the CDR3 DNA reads TGTGCCAGCAGCTTAGAAGACAGGAGAAATTCACCCCTCCACTTT. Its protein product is CASSLEDRRNSPLHF.

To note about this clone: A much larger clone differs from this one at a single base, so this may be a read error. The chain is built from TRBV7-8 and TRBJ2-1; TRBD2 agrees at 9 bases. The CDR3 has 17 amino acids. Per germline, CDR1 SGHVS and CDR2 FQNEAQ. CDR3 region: CASSYLKSGRNYNERFF. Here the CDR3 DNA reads TGTGCCAGCAGCTACCTAAAGAGCGGGAGGAACTACAATGAGCGGTTCTTC.